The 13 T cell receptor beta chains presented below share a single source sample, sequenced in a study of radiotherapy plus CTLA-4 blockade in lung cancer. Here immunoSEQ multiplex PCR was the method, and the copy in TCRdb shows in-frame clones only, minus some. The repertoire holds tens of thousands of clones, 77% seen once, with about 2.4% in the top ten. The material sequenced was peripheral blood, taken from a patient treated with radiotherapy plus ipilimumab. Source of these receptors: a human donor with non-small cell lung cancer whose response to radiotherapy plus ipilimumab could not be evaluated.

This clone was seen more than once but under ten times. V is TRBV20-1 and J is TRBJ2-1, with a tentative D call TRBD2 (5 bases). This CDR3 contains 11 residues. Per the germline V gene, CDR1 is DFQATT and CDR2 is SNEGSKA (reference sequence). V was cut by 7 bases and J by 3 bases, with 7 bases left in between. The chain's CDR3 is CSGEFYNEQFF. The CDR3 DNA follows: TGCAGTGGGGAGTTCTACAATGAGCAGTTCTTC.

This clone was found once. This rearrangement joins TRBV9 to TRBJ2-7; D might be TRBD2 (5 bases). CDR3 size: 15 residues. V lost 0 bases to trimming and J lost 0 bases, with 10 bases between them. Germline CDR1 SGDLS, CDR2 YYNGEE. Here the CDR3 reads CASSVGGQSSYEQYF. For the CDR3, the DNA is TGTGCCAGCAGCGTAGGAGGGCAGAGCTCCTACGAGCAGTACTTC.

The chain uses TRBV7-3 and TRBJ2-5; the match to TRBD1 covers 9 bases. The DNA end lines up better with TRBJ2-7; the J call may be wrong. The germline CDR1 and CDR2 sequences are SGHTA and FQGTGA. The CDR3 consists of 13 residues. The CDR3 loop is CASRGQGDYEQYF. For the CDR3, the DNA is TGTGCCAGCCGGGGACAGGGAGACTACGAGCAGTACTTC.

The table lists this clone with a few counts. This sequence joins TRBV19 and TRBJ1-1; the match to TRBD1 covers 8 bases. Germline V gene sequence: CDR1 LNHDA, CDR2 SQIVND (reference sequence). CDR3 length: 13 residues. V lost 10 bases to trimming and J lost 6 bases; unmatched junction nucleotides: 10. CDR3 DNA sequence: TGTGCCACCTCGCAGGGGGCCCCCGCTGAAGCTTTCTTT. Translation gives CATSQGAPAEAFF.

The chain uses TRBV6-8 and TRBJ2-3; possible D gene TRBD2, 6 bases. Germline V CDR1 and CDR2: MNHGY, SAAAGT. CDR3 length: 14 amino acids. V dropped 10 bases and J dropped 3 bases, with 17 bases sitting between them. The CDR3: CATVAGGRTDTQYF. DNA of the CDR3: TGTGCCACCGTCGCAGGAGGGAGGACAGATACGCAGTATTTT.

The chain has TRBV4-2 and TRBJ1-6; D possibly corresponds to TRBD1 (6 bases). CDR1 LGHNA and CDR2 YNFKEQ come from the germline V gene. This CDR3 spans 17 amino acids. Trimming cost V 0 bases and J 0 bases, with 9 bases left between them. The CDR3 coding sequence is TGTGCCAGCAGCCAAGAAGGGGGTAGCTCCTATAATTCACCCCTCCACTTT. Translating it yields CASSQEGGSSYNSPLHF.

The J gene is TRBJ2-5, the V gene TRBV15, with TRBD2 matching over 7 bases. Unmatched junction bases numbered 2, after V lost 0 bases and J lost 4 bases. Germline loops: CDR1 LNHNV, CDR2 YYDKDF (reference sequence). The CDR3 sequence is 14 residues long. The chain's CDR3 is CATSRDTGGETQYF. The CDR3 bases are TGTGCCACCAGCAGAGATACGGGGGGAGAGACCCAGTACTTC.

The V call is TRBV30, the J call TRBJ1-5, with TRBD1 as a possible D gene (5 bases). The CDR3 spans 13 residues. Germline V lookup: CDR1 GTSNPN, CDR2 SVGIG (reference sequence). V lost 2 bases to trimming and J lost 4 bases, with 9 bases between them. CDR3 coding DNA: TGTGCCTGGAGTCTTCAGGGAAATCAGCCCCAGCATTTT. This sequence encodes CAWSLQGNQPQHF.

The CDR3 DNA reads TGTGCCAGCAGTACGGGGACAGCAGAGCTCGATACGCAGTATTTT. Residues: CASSTGTAELDTQYF. This chain uses TRBV6-5 with TRBJ2-3; 7 bases are shared with TRBD1. The CDR3 sequence is 15 residues long. CDR1 and CDR2 from the germline V gene are MNHEY and SVGAGI. The V segment lost 5 bases and the J segment 6 bases; nucleotides outside the gene matches: 11.

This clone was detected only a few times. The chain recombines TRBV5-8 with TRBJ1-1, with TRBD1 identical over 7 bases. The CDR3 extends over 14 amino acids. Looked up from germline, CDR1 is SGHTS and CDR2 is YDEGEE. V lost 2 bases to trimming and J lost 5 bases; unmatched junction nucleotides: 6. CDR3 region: CASSLLQGYTEAFF. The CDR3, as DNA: TGTGCCAGCAGCTTACTACAGGGGTATACTGAAGCTTTCTTT. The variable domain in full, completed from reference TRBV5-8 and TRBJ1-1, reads EAGVTQSPTHLIKTRGQQATLRCSPISGHTSVYWYQQALGLGLQFLLWYDEGEERNRGNFPPRFSGRQFPNYSSELNVNALELEDSALYLCASSLLQGYTEAFFGQGTRLTVV.

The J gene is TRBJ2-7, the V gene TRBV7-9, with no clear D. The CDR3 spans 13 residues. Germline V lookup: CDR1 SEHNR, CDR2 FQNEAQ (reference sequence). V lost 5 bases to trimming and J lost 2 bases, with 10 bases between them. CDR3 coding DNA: TGTGCCAGCAGCCCTCAGGTAGCCTACGAGCAGTACTTC. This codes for CASSPQVAYEQYF.

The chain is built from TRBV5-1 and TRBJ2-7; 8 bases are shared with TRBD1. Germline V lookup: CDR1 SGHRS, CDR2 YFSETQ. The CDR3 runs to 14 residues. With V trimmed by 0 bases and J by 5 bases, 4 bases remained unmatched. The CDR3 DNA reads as TGCGCCAGCAGCTTGGGCCAGGGGGCCCACGAGCAGTACTTC. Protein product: CASSLGQGAHEQYF. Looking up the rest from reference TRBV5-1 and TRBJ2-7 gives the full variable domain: KAGVTQTPRYLIKTRGQQVTLSCSPISGHRSVSWYQQTPGQGLQFLFEYFSETQRNKGNFPGRFSGRQFSNSRSEMNVSTLELGDSALYLCASSLGQGAHEQYFGPGTRLTVT.

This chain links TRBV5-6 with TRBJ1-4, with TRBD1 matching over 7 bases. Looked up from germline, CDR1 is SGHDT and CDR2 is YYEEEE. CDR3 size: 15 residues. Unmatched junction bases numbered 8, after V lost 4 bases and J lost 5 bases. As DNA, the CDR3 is TGTGCCAGCAGCCTCCCGGGACAGTTAAATGAAAAACTGTTTTTT. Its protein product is CASSLPGQLNEKLFF. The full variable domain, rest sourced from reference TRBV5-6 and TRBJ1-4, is DAGVTQSPTHLIKTRGQQVTLRCSPKSGHDTVSWYQQALGQGPQFIFQYYEEEERQRGNFPDRFSGHQFPNYSSELNVNALLLGDSALYLCASSLPGQLNEKLFFGSGTQLSVL.